The clone carrying this TCR beta chain was seen a handful of times. The protocol was immunoSEQ multiplex PCR, while the TCRdb copy is restricted to in-frame clones and leaves out a portion. Of tens of thousands of clones listed, 76% are singletons. The CDR3 consists of 16 residues. V lost 4 bases to trimming and J lost 10 bases; unmatched junction nucleotides: 13. Per germline, CDR1 SGHDT and CDR2 YYEEEE. This specimen belongs to a study of blood T cell repertoires in COVID-19. As for the study in general: COVID-19 samples collected from the United States, Italy and Spain covered acute and convalescent phases.

The source is a man aged 45 to 65 with active or convalescent COVID-19. The V and J genes are TRBV5-6 and TRBJ2-2; the match to TRBD2 covers 10 bases. What was sequenced was peripheral blood. CDR3 sequence (DNA): TGTGCCAGCAGCCCCATGGGAGCGGGGGGGCGTTCGGAGCTGTTTTTT. Its protein product is CASSPMGAGGRSELFF.